This T cell receptor beta chain emerged from a study of blood T cell repertoires in COVID-19. Study-level background: Acute-phase and convalescent COVID-19 samples originated in the United States, Italy and Spain. PBMCs, B-cell-depleted T cells, or T cells provided the cDNA or gDNA that made up the material.

In the study's own analysis: Reference gene primer amplification gave estimated nucleated cell counts. The protocol was immunoSEQ multiplex PCR, while the TCRdb copy is restricted to in-frame clones and leaves out a portion. V, J and clone size derive from that table, while D and trimming were established from the DNA sequence. The repertoire holds some 110,000 clones, with around 86% as singletons. From germline, CDR1 is ENHRY and CDR2 SYGVKD. This CDR3 region has 13 residues. The ends were cut back, 3 bases at V and 4 bases at J, with 9 bases in the middle. This chain uses TRBV10-3 with TRBJ1-1; D not certain. The sequenced material came from peripheral blood. This clonotype originated in a man between 35 and 55 years old with acute or convalescent COVID-19. The CDR3 DNA sequence: TGTGCCATCAGTGATGCCACGGGCACTGAAGCTTTCTTT. This codes for CAISDATGTEAFF.